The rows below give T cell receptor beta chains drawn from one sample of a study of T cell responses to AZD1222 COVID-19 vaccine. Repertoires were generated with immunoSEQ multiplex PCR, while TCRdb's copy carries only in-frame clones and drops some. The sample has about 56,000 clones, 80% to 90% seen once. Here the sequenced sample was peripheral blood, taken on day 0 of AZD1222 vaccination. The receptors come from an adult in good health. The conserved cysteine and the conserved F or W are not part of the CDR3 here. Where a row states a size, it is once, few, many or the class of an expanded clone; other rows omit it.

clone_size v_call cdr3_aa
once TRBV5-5 ASSLELYSNQPQH
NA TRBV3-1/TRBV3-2 ASTGRGTQY
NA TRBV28 ASSFRRRATGNEQY
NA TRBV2 ASSEAGEDTGELF
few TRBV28 ASSLRTGVGRNEQF
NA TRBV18 ASSLGTGDNSPLH
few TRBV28 ASSLYSWGRTNEKLF
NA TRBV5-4 ASSLDGYNSPLH
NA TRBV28 ASRSTGVYGYT
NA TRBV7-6 ASSSDTGESEAF
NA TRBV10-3 AISAGLGTEAF
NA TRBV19 ASSIQGGTQY
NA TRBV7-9 ASSPRDYEQF
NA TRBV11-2 ASSKRTENTEAF
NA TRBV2 ASSGGFETQY
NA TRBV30 AWRETEVFTYEQY
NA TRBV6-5 ASSYSDRGAYNEQF
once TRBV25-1 ASSDNSRISLYT
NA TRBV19 ASSTPGVGDEKLF
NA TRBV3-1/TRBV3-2 ASSQARGQSYGYT
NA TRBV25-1 ASSLGEYNEQF
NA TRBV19 ASSTGSNGQPQH
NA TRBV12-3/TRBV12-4 ASSLPGNQPQH
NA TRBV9 ASSSHSGANTGELF
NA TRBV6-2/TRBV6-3 ASSSGGTGGYEQY
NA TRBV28 ASRRGSFYSNQPQH
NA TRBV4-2 AAGTNTYEQY
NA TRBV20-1 SASHRGDYGYT
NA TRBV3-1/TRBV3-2 ASSQVVAGAGANVLT
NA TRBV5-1 ASSFMQQRGRYEQY